This entry lists 10 T cell receptor beta chains sequenced from one sample in a study of T cells in Graves' hyperthyroidism and ophthalmopathy. Amplified TCR beta CDR3 regions derived from RNA transcripts. An initial round of RT-PCR targeting the TCR CDR3 relied on the HTBI primer set. TCRdb independently ran MiXCR on the multiplex PCR reads; one entry per CDR3 protein. The repertoire holds about 330,000 distinct CDR3 sequences, approximately 14% seen once, with 30% to 40% in the top ten. The sequencing input was blood. The source is a woman aged 40-49 years with Graves' ophthalmopathy.

This clonotype was picked up many times. The genes are TRBV20-1 and TRBJ2-1; the D gene is possibly TRBD1 (6 bases). Germline CDR1 DFQATT, CDR2 SNEGSKA (reference sequence). The CDR3 covers 11 residues. V lost 5 bases and J lost 6, with 8 bases in between. CDR3 loop: CSARGGNEQFF. CDR3 coding DNA: TGCAGTGCTCGAGGGGGCAATGAGCAGTTCTTC.

The chain employs TRBV7-9 and TRBJ2-1; TRBD2 matches at 7 bases. Per germline, CDR1 SEHNR and CDR2 FQNEAQ (reference sequence). Trimming at V came to 2 bases and at J to 2 bases, leaving 3 bases not matched to a gene. The CDR3 runs to 15 residues. The CDR3 bases are TGTGCCAGCAGCTTAAGAGCGGGACCCTACAATGAGCAGTTCTTC. As protein: CASSLRAGPYNEQFF.

A few counts support this clonotype. This rearrangement joins TRBV5-1 to TRBJ2-5; 8 bases are a match to TRBD2. The CDR3 is 15 residues long. From germline, CDR1 is SGHRS and CDR2 YFSETQ. Unmatched junction bases numbered 13, after V lost 7 bases and J lost 5 bases. CDR3 nucleotides: TGCGCCAGCCGGGGGGGGACCCCGAACCGCGAGACCCAGTACTTC. It encodes CASRGGTPNRETQYF.

This clonotype was seen more than once but under ten times. This chain links TRBV19 with TRBJ1-2; 7 nucleotides agree with TRBD1. The CDR3 length is 18 residues. Looked up from germline, CDR1 is LNHDA and CDR2 is SQIVND (reference sequence). Unmatched junction bases numbered 14, after V lost 0 bases and J lost 4 bases. The CDR3 loop reads CASSIDARHRGPSYGYTF. In nucleotides, the CDR3 is TGTGCCAGTAGTATAGATGCGCGCCACAGGGGCCCCAGCTATGGCTACACCTTC.

This clonotype was counted at least ten times. The rearrangement links TRBV7-2 to TRBJ1-1; 8 bases are a match to TRBD1. Per the germline V gene, CDR1 is SGHTA and CDR2 is FQGNSA. This CDR3 comprises 16 residues. V was pared by 6 bases and J by 0 bases, with 9 bases of the junction left unmatched. Here the CDR3 reads CASRKGTGNMNTEAFF. The DNA of the CDR3 is TGTGCCAGCAGAAAGGGGACAGGCAACATGAACACTGAAGCTTTCTTT.

V is TRBV9 and J is TRBJ2-1, with D unclear. V lost 2 bases, J lost 7 bases, and 16 bases lay in between. Germline-derived CDR1 and CDR2 are SGDLS and YYNGEE. This CDR3 is built from 15 residues. As DNA, the CDR3 is TGTGCCAGCAGCGTCGAAACCTCTACTACAAATGAGCAGTTCTTC. Its translation: CASSVETSTTNEQFF.

This chain uses TRBV6-1 with TRBJ2-1, with TRBD2 matching 11 bases. After removal of 7 bases from V and 1 base from J, the junction contained 9 bases not matched to a gene. This CDR3 is 17 amino acids long. Germline values: CDR1 MNHNS, CDR2 SASEGT. Here the CDR3 reads CASIRLAGSTSYNEQFF. In nucleotides, the CDR3 is TGTGCCAGCATAAGACTAGCGGGGAGCACGTCCTACAATGAGCAGTTCTTC.

The sample holds many counts of this clonotype. V is TRBV6-1 and J is TRBJ2-7, with D maybe TRBD1 (6 bases). The CDR3 covers 14 residues. V was shortened by 6 bases and J by 5 bases, with 17 bases between the two germline ends. In germline, CDR1 is MNHNS, CDR2 SASEGT. CDR3 sequence: CASSPWPGADEQYF. DNA of the CDR3: TGTGCCAGCAGCCCCTGGCCAGGGGCGGACGAGCAGTACTTC.

Regarding this clonotype: Sequence at one end of the junction differs from germline and may be a read error. This chain uses TRBV7-9 with TRBJ2-1; weak D call: TRBD1 (6 bases). From germline, CDR1 is SEHNR and CDR2 FQNEAQ (reference sequence). The CDR3 loop spans 15 amino acids. The chain's CDR3 is CASRLDRSSHNEQFF. DNA of the CDR3: TGTGCCAGCAGACTCGACAGGAGCTCCCACAATGAGCAGTTCTTC.

The chain couples TRBV15 to TRBJ2-3; D not certain. V lost 0 bases and J 6 bases, leaving 16 bases between the germline ends. This CDR3 is built from 16 residues. Germline V gene lookup returns CDR1 LNHNV and CDR2 YYDKDF (reference sequence). This CDR3 reads CATSRDKLLIRDTQYF. Written as DNA, the CDR3 is TGTGCCACCAGCAGAGATAAACTCCTGATAAGGGATACGCAGTATTTT.